The rows below give T cell receptor beta chains drawn from one sample of a study of blood T cells in healthy people across ages. TCRdb reprocessed the 5' RACE reads via MiXCR and lists one record per CDR3 protein. The sample lists 1.5 million to 1.8 million distinct CDR3 sequences; about 42% were seen once. The sequenced sample was blood. These TCRs come from a young woman in good health. CDR3s include the opening cysteine and the closing phenylalanine or tryptophan. The order of the fields is D gene, J gene, V gene, clone size, CDR3 DNA, CDR3 protein. A D gene is named only where the DNA matches it firmly. Rows give clone size only sometimes, using once, few, many, or a class for an expanded clone.

. TRBJ2-7 TRBV4-3 . TGCGCCAGCAGCCTCAACCGCAATGAGCAGTACTTC CASSLNRNEQYF
TRBD1 TRBJ2-5 TRBV29-1 few TGCAGCGTTTCGGCAGGGGGTCTTCAAGAGACCCAGTACTTC CSVSAGGLQETQYF
. TRBJ2-3 TRBV5-1 . TGCGCCAGCAGCTTGGCCCCAGGGGTGGCAGATACGCAGTATTTT CASSLAPGVADTQYF
. TRBJ1-4 TRBV5-1 . TGCGCCAGTTCGACAGATTCTTATGAAAAACTGTTTTTT CASSTDSYEKLFF
. TRBJ2-1 TRBV20-1 . TGCAGTGCTAGAGAGATAGAGGGGGACTACAATGAGCAGTTCTTC CSAREIEGDYNEQFF
TRBD2 TRBJ2-1 TRBV11-1 . TGTGCCAGCAGTTCCGCAGGACTAGCGATTAATGAGCAGTTCTTC CASSSAGLAINEQFF
. TRBJ2-4 TRBV5-6 . TGTGCCAGCAGCCCGGGGACACCTTTAGCCAAAAACATTCAGTACTTC CASSPGTPLAKNIQYF
. TRBJ2-1 TRBV6-2/TRBV6-3 once TGTGCCAGCCGGACCTACACTGAGCAGTTCTTC CASRTYTEQFF
. TRBJ2-7 TRBV5-1 few TGCGCCAGCACCCTCGGCCCCACAGACTACGAGCAGTACTTC CASTLGPTDYEQYF
TRBD1 TRBJ2-1 TRBV5-1 . TGCGCCAGCGACCCGGGACAGGGAGTAGGCGAGCAGTTCTTC CASDPGQGVGEQFF
TRBD2 TRBJ2-5 TRBV4-1 . TGCGCCAGCAGCCAAGGAGCGGGGGGCCTCTTTATAGAGACCCAGTACTTC CASSQGAGGLFIETQYF
. TRBJ1-2 TRBV6-6 . TGTGCCAGCAGTTACTTAGATGGGGGGGGCCCCGCTGGCTACACCTTC CASSYLDGGGPAGYTF
. TRBJ1-1 TRBV6-2/TRBV6-3 . TGTGCCAGCAGTTACCCCATATCATCGCAGGACACTGAAGCTTTCTTT CASSYPISSQDTEAFF
. TRBJ2-7 TRBV11-2 . TGTGCCAGCAGCTTAGAAAGGCCCGAGCAGTACTTC CASSLERPEQYF
TRBD1 TRBJ2-7 TRBV7-8 . TGTGCCAGCAGCTTAGATGGGACAGGGGGCACCTACGAGCAGTACTTC CASSLDGTGGTYEQYF
. TRBJ2-1 TRBV12-5 . TGTGCTAGTGGTTCCGGGTGGAGCAATGAGCAGTTCTTC CASGSGWSNEQFF
. TRBJ1-2 TRBV6-5 . TGTGCCAGCAGACTTGACACTATTAACTATGGCTACACCTTC CASRLDTINYGYTF
. TRBJ2-3 TRBV20-1 . TGCAGTAGCAGGGGAGGAGATACGCAGTATTTT CSSRGGDTQYF
. TRBJ2-5 TRBV3-1 few TGTGCCAGCAGCCAAGTTGGCGGAGGAGAGACCCAGTACTTC CASSQVGGGETQYF
TRBD1 TRBJ2-1 TRBV3-1 few TGTGCCAGCAGCCAAAACAGGGGCGACAATGAGCAGTTCTTC CASSQNRGDNEQFF
. TRBJ2-3 TRBV7-2 . TGTGCCAGCAGCCAACCAGGGGCCTCAGATACGCAGTATTTT CASSQPGASDTQYF
. TRBJ1-1 TRBV28 many TGTGCCAGCACCGGATCTAAGACTGAAGCTTTCTTT CASTGSKTEAFF
. TRBJ2-7 TRBV9 . TGTGCCAGCAGCGTAGACGGGTCTCACGAGCAGTACTTC CASSVDGSHEQYF
TRBD2 TRBJ2-7 TRBV12-3/TRBV12-4 . TGTGCCAGCAGGGCGGGAGTTTCCTACAATGAGCAGTACTTC CASRAGVSYNEQYF
TRBD2 TRBJ2-3 TRBV20-1 . TGCAGTGCTAGAGATTTCACTAGCGGGAGGGCAGATACGCAGTATTTT CSARDFTSGRADTQYF
TRBD2 TRBJ2-3 TRBV6-2/TRBV6-3 few TGTGCCAGCAGTCAGCGGGGCTATTACACAGATACGCAGTATTTT CASSQRGYYTDTQYF
. TRBJ1-1 TRBV9 few TGTGCCAGCAGCGTCGGGGGTTGGACTGAAGCTTTCTTT CASSVGGWTEAFF
. TRBJ2-4 TRBV28 . TGTGCCAGCAGACTTCTAGAAAAGCAGTACTTC CASRLLEKQYF
TRBD1 TRBJ1-6 TRBV20-1 once TGCAGTGCTAGACTTTCGACAGGGGGCGCCTTTTCACCCCTCCACTTT CSARLSTGGAFSPLHF
. TRBJ1-2 TRBV6-5 . TGTGCCAGCAGCTCTACGGACCGGCTGGGCTACACCTTC CASSSTDRLGYTF
. TRBJ2-5 TRBV29-1 . TGCAGCGTAACCCCGGGCGGGGAAGAGACCCAGTACTTC CSVTPGGEETQYF
. TRBJ2-1 TRBV7-2 . TGTGCCAGCAGCTTGTCCCGGGGGCGAGCCTACGAGCAGTTCTTC CASSLSRGRAYEQFF
. TRBJ2-3 TRBV7-8 . TGTGCCAGCAGCTCTTTACAGGAGTCCCCCACAGATACGCAGTATTTT CASSSLQESPTDTQYF
. TRBJ1-4 TRBV7-9 few TGTGCCAGCCGAGCCGGGGTCGGTGAAAAACTGTTTTTT CASRAGVGEKLFF
. TRBJ1-5 TRBV6-6 few TGTGCCAGCAGTTACAACGATCAGCCCCAGCATTTT CASSYNDQPQHF
TRBD2 TRBJ2-3 TRBV11-2 . TGTGCCAGCAGCTACGGACTAGCGGGATGGCGTGCAGATACGCAGTATTTT CASSYGLAGWRADTQYF
. TRBJ2-3 TRBV6-6 . TGTGCCAGCAGTTACGGCCCCTATACGCAGTATTTT CASSYGPYTQYF
TRBD2 TRBJ2-2 TRBV28 . TGTGCCAGCAGTTCGGGACTAGAGTTCCCCGGGGAGCTGTTTTTT CASSSGLEFPGELFF
. TRBJ2-7 TRBV4-3 few TGCGCCAGCAGCCCAACCGTTGCAGGGACCTACGAGCAGTACTTC CASSPTVAGTYEQYF
. TRBJ1-2 TRBV4-1 . TGCGCCAGCAGCCAGACAGGCTCTCAGGGGTATGGCTACACCTTC CASSQTGSQGYGYTF
TRBD1 TRBJ2-4 TRBV6-5 few TGTGCCAGCAGTTACGACGGGACAGGGGTTGGCAAAAACATTCAGTACTTC CASSYDGTGVGKNIQYF
. TRBJ2-3 TRBV12-3/TRBV12-4 few TGTGCCAGCAGTCCGGACTTCTCCGGGGTAACAGATACGCAGTATTTT CASSPDFSGVTDTQYF
. TRBJ2-5 TRBV4-1 . TGCGCCAGCAGCCAAGATCCCCAGGGGGCGCGGGAGCAGTACTTC CASSQDPQGAREQYF
. TRBJ2-7 TRBV5-5 once TGTGCCAGCAGCCAGCGACCATTCTCCTACAATGAGCAGTACTTC CASSQRPFSYNEQYF
TRBD2 TRBJ2-7 TRBV7-6 few TGTGCCAGCAGCTTAATGGACGGACTAGCGTTAGGTTACGAGCAGTACTTC CASSLMDGLALGYEQYF
. TRBJ2-5 TRBV3-1 once TGTGCCAGCAGTCGAACGGAGGAGCAGTACTTC CASSRTEEQYF
. TRBJ2-3 TRBV15 few TGTGCCACCAGCAGAGATAAAGGAGGGGGCCGCACAGATACGCAGTATTTT CATSRDKGGGRTDTQYF
TRBD1 TRBJ1-1 TRBV29-1 few TGCAGCGTTGAAGTACAGGGGACTCTTGTCACTGAAGCTTTCTTT CSVEVQGTLVTEAFF
. TRBJ2-7 TRBV20-1 . TGCAGTGCCGCACCGGGACGCCTTCAGTACTTC CSAAPGRLQYF
TRBD1 TRBJ2-7 TRBV20-1 . TGCAGTGCTAGAGCCGGACAGGGGAGCGAGCAGTACTTC CSARAGQGSEQYF
. TRBJ1-6 TRBV20-1 . TGCAGTGCTACCCCTGTTGCGGATAAATCCCACTTT CSATPVADKSHF
TRBD1 TRBJ1-5 TRBV28 . TGTGCCAGCAGTTTCGAGGTGGGACAGGGACCTTTGGGCAATCAGCCCCAGCATTTT CASSFEVGQGPLGNQPQHF